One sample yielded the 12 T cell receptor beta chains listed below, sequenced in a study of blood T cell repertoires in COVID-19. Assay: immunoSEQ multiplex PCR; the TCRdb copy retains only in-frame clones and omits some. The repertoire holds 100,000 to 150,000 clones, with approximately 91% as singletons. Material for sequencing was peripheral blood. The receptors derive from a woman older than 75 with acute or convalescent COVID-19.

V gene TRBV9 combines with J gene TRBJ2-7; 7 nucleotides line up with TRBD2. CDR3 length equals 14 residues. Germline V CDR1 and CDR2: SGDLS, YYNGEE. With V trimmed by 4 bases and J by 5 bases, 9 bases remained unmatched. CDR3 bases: TGTGCCAGCAGCCCCGGTGGACTAGTCGACGAGCAGTACTTC. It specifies CASSPGGLVDEQYF.

The CDR3 region has the DNA TGTGCCAGCAGCCCCGGACAGGGTAGGACAGATACGCAGTATTTT. Encoded protein: CASSPGQGRTDTQYF. V gene TRBV3-1 (or the pseudogene TRBV3-2) combines with J gene TRBJ2-3; 8 bases fit TRBD1. This CDR3 has 15 residues. The V gene end was trimmed by 4 bases and the J gene end by 3 bases; junction bases not matched to a gene: 6. Germline-derived CDR1 and CDR2 are LGHDT and YNNKEL (reference sequence).

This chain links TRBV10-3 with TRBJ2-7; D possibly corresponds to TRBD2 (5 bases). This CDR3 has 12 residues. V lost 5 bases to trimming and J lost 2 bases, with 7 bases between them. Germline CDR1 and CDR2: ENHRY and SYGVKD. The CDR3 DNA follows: TGTGCCATCAGTACCGGGACCTACGAGCAGTACTTC. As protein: CAISTGTYEQYF.

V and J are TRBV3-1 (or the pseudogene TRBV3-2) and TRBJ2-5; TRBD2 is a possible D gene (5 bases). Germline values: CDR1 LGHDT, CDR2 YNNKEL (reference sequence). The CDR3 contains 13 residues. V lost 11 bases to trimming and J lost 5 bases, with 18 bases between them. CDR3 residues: CAVTTGQRETQYF. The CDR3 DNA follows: TGTGCCGTTACGACTGGTCAGCGGGAGACCCAGTACTTC.

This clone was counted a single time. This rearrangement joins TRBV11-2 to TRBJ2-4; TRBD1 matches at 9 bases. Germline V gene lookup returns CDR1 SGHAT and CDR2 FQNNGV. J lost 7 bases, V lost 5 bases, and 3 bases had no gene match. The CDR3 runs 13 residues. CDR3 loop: CASSRGQGNIQYF. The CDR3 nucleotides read TGTGCCAGCAGCCGGGGACAGGGTAACATTCAGTACTTC.

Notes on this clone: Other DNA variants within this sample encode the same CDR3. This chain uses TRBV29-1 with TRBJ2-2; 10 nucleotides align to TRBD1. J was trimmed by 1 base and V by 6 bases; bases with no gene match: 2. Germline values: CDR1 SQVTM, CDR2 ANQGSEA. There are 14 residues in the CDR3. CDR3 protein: CSVRTGGNTGELFF. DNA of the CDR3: TGCAGCGTACGGACAGGGGGGAACACCGGGGAGCTGTTTTTT.

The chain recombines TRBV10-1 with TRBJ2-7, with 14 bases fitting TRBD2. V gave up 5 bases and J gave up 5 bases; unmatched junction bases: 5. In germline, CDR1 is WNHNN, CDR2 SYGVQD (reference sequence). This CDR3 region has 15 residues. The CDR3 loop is CASSPGLAGVNEQYF. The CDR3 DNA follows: TGCGCCAGCAGTCCGGGACTAGCGGGAGTCAACGAGCAGTACTTC.

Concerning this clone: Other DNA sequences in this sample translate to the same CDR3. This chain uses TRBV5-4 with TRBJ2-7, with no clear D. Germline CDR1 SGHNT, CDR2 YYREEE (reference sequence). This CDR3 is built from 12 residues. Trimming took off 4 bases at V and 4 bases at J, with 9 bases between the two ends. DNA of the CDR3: TGTGCCAGCAGCCTCGAGAGGTACGAGCAGTACTTC. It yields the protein CASSLERYEQYF. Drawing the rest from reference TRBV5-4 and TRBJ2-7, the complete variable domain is ETGVTQSPTHLIKTRGQQVTLRCSSQSGHNTVSWYQQALGQGPQFIFQYYREEENGRGNFPPRFSGLQFPNYSSELNVNALELDDSALYLCASSLERYEQYFGPGTRLTVT.

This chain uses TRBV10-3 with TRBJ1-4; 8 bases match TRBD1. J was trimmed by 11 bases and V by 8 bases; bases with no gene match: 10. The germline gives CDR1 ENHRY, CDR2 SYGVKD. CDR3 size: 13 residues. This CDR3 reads CAIGEGQGGKLFF. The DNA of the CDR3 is TGTGCCATCGGGGAAGGACAGGGTGGGAAACTGTTTTTT.

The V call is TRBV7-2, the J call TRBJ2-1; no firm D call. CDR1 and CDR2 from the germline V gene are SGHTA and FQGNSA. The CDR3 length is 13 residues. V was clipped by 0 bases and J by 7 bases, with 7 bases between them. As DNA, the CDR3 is TGTGCCAGCAGCTTAGCGCAGGTGAATGAGCAGTTCTTC. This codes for CASSLAQVNEQFF.

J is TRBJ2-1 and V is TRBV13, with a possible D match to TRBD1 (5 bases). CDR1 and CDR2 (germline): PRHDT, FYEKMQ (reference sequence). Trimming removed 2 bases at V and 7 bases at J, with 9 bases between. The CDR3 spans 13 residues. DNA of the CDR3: TGTGCCAGCAGCTTAACCAGGGTGAATGAGCAGTTCTTC. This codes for CASSLTRVNEQFF.

CDR3 region: CASSPLGGIKVGFQYF. CDR3 nucleotide sequence: TGTGCCAGCAGTCCCCTCGGAGGAATCAAAGTAGGATTTCAGTACTTC. V and J are TRBV6-2 or TRBV6-3 and TRBJ2-4; TRBD2 might be the D (5 bases). Trimming left V 5 bases short and J 11 bases short, with 25 bases between. The V gene's germline CDR1 is MNHEY and CDR2 SVGEGT. This CDR3 is built from 16 residues.